This T cell receptor beta chain is drawn from a study of blood T cells in healthy people across ages. Study-wide results and caveats: Strong correlation was found linking TCR beta diversity to naive T cell percentage. Older individuals had lower TCR beta diversity per million T cells (the decline was roughly linear).

This clonotype came up a few times. What it recognizes is unknown. The CDR3 sequence is 16 residues long. Germline CDR1 is DFQATT and CDR2 is SNEGSKA (reference sequence). PBMCs were isolated at a quantity of at least 6 million per sample. The use of a sample-barcoded 5' primer and a J-beta primer mix characterized a second PCR of about 7 to 12 cycles. Researchers report that a template-switch adaptor with 12 random nucleotides tagged each cDNA molecule. TCRdb ran MiXCR on the 5' RACE reads and lists one entry per CDR3 protein. Among 1.6 million or so distinct CDR3 sequences listed, about 31% were seen once.

The sequence was collected from a woman in her twenties or thirties in good health. The rearrangement uses TRBV20-1 and TRBJ2-1; 7 nucleotides agree with TRBD1. Matching the DNA end better, TRBJ2-7 makes the J call doubtful. Specimen: blood. CDR3 protein: CSALTRGGWSYNEQYF. DNA for the CDR3: TGCAGTGCCCTTACTCGAGGGGGCTGGTCCTACAATGAGCAGTACTTC.